Listed below are T cell receptor beta chains from one sample, sequenced in a study of blood T cell repertoires in COVID-19. The protocol was immunoSEQ multiplex PCR, while the TCRdb copy is restricted to in-frame clones and leaves out a portion. The table includes more than 95,000 clones, more than 85% detected once. The sequenced sample was peripheral blood. These receptors all come from a man over 45 with COVID-19, enrolled during active disease. Both conserved end residues are part of each CDR3. A D gene is named only where the DNA matches it firmly. Expanded clones are given a class, and other clones once, few, many or no size at all.

J gene | V gene | D gene | clone size | CDR3 protein | CDR3 DNA
TRBJ2-7 | TRBV2 | NA | once | CASTGGGYYEQYF | TGTGCCAGCACGGGGGGCGGTTACTACGAGCAGTACTTC
TRBJ1-5 | TRBV18 | NA | NA | CASSPWDTSGTNQPQHF | TGTGCCAGCTCACCATGGGACACGTCGGGAACCAATCAGCCCCAGCATTTT
TRBJ1-5 | TRBV27 | NA | NA | CASSFQANQPQHF | TGTGCCAGCAGTTTCCAGGCGAATCAGCCCCAGCATTTT
TRBJ2-2 | TRBV27 | NA | NA | CASSPTGAGELFF | TGTGCCAGCAGTCCAACGGGAGCCGGGGAGCTGTTTTTT
TRBJ2-2 | TRBV29-1 | TRBD2 | NA | CSAGLAGGGRANTGELFF | TGCAGCGCAGGACTAGCGGGAGGAGGACGCGCGAACACCGGGGAGCTGTTTTTT
TRBJ2-5 | TRBV6-2/TRBV6-3 | TRBD2 | NA | CASSDTPGLAFQETQYF | TGTGCCAGCAGTGACACTCCGGGACTAGCGTTTCAAGAGACCCAGTACTTC
TRBJ1-1 | TRBV7-9 | NA | NA | CASSLVASNTEAFF | TGTGCCAGCAGCTTAGTGGCCTCGAACACTGAAGCTTTCTTT
TRBJ2-2 | TRBV9 | TRBD2 | NA | CASSILAGANTGELFF | TGTGCCAGCAGCATCCTAGCGGGCGCGAACACCGGGGAGCTGTTTTTT
TRBJ1-5 | TRBV19 | NA | NA | CASSILNQPQHF | TGTGCCAGTAGTATCCTCAATCAGCCCCAGCATTTT
TRBJ2-1 | TRBV23-1 | TRBD2 | NA | CASSPNRPGTRSGNEQFF | TGCGCCAGCAGTCCCAATCGGCCCGGGACTAGGTCGGGCAATGAGCAGTTCTTC
TRBJ1-6 | TRBV6-1 | NA | NA | CASSEGRGSNSPLHF | TGTGCCAGCAGTGAAGGGCGGGGGAGTAATTCACCCCTCCACTTT
TRBJ2-3 | TRBV5-4 | NA | NA | CASVVMGTDTQYF | TGTGCCAGCGTAGTGATGGGCACAGATACGCAGTATTTT
TRBJ2-5 | TRBV6-2/TRBV6-3 | NA | NA | CASSPQQVRETQYF | TGTGCCAGCAGTCCCCAACAAGTCAGGGAGACCCAGTACTTC
TRBJ2-3 | TRBV11-2 | TRBD2 | NA | CASSFGGLAGTTDTQYF | TGTGCCAGCAGCTTTGGGGGCCTAGCGGGGACCACAGATACGCAGTATTTT
TRBJ1-5 | TRBV11-2 | NA | NA | CASSENTGNQPQHF | TGTGCCAGCAGCGAGAATACGGGCAATCAGCCCCAGCATTTT
TRBJ1-5 | TRBV19 | NA | NA | CASSPGSASGQPQHF | TGTGCCAGTAGTCCCGGGTCGGCTTCGGGTCAGCCCCAGCATTTT
TRBJ1-5 | TRBV4-1 | NA | NA | CASSLTGFQPQHF | TGCGCCAGCAGCCTAACAGGTTTTCAGCCCCAGCATTTT
TRBJ1-5 | TRBV4-1 | TRBD1 | few | CASSQDGTGIQPQHF | TGCGCCAGCAGCCAAGATGGGACAGGGATTCAGCCCCAGCATTTT
TRBJ1-2 | TRBV5-1 | TRBD1 | NA | CASSMTGGDYGYTF | TGCGCCAGCAGCATGACAGGGGGAGACTATGGCTACACCTTC
TRBJ2-1 | TRBV6-2/TRBV6-3 | NA | few | CASSYPGIFGNEQFF | TGTGCCAGCAGTTACCCCGGGATCTTCGGGAATGAGCAGTTCTTC
TRBJ2-7 | TRBV5-6 | NA | NA | CASSRRDWGTEQYF | TGTGCCAGCAGTCGTAGGGACTGGGGAACCGAGCAGTACTTC
TRBJ1-1 | TRBV5-6 | TRBD1 | NA | CASSLQGTVTMKFF | TGTGCCAGCAGCCTCCAGGGGACAGTTACCATGAAGTTCTTT
TRBJ1-2 | TRBV2 | NA | NA | CASSDRPNYGYTF | TGTGCCAGCAGTGACAGGCCTAACTATGGCTACACCTTC
TRBJ2-1 | TRBV28 | TRBD1 | NA | CASSLFGQGTYNEQFF | TGTGCCAGCAGTTTATTTGGACAGGGGACCTACAATGAGCAGTTCTTC
TRBJ2-1 | TRBV19 | TRBD2 | NA | CASSQTSGANNEQFF | TGTGCCAGTAGTCAAACTAGCGGAGCTAACAATGAGCAGTTCTTC
TRBJ1-1 | TRBV7-3 | NA | once | CASSSSQGTEAFF | TGTGCCAGCAGCTCCAGTCAGGGCACTGAAGCTTTCTTT
TRBJ2-7 | TRBV7-2 | NA | NA | CASSLDAGPPSYEQYF | TGTGCCAGCAGCTTAGATGCAGGGCCGCCATCCTACGAGCAGTACTTC
TRBJ2-1 | TRBV7-9 | TRBD2 | NA | CASSYTSDREQFF | TGTGCCAGCAGCTATACTAGCGATCGAGAGCAGTTCTTC
TRBJ2-2 | TRBV12-3/TRBV12-4 | NA | few | CASNTNGGELFF | TGTGCCAGCAATACTAACGGGGGGGAGCTGTTTTTT
TRBJ2-7 | TRBV15 | TRBD2 | once | CATSKGTSVSYEQYF | TGTGCCACCAGCAAGGGGACTAGCGTATCCTACGAGCAGTACTTC
TRBJ1-3 | TRBV9 | NA | NA | CASSVSSGNTIYF | TGTGCCAGCAGCGTCAGCTCTGGAAACACCATATATTTT